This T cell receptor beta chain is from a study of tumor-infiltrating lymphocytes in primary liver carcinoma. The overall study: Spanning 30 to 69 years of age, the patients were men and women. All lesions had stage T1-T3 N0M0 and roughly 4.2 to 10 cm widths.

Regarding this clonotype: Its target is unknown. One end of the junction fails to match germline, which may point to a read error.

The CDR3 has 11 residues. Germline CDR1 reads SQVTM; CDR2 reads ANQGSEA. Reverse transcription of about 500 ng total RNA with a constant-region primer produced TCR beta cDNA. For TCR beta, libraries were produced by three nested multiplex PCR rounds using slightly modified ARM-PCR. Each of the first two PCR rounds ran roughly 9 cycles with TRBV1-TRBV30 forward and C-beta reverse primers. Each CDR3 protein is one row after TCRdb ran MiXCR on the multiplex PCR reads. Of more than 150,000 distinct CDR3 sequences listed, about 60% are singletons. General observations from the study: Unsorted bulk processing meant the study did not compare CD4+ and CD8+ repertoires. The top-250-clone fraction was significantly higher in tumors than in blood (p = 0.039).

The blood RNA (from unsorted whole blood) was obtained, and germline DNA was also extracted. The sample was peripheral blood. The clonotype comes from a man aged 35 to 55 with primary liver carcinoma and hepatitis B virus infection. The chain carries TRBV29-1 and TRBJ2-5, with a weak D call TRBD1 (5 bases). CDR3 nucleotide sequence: TGCAGCACGGTGGGGCCCGAGAACCAGTACTTC. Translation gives CSTVGPENQYF.